One T cell receptor (beta chain) is described in this entry. Its specificity is unknown. Participants comprised healthy donors of bone marrow. In the PCR, 60 Vbeta and 13 Jbeta primers were used. Profiling relied on immunoSEQ multiplex PCR, and the TCRdb table lists in-frame clones only, not all of them. The sample contains roughly 130,000 clones, roughly 84% of which appear only once. This specimen belongs to a study of cytomegalovirus exposure and HLA in healthy donors. Study-wide background: Earlier sequencing of 150 million to 200 million T cells yielded 95 million to 120 million unique TCR beta sequences.

The CDR3 consists of 14 residues. V shed 7 bases and J shed 0 bases, with 10 bases lying between them. Germline assignment: CDR1 SGHRS and CDR2 YFSETQ. Broader study findings: Reportedly, diagnosis of cytomegalovirus status by the classifier showed high specificity and sensitivity. In vitro confirmation showed a few CMV-associated chains to be CMV antigen specific.

The sequencing input was PBMCs. The chain combines TRBV5-1 with TRBJ2-2; TRBD1 is a possible D gene (5 bases). The clonotype comes from a boy between 10 and 17 years old in good health and CMV-seronegative. The CDR3 DNA is TGCGCCAGCGGTAAGGACACGAACACCGGGGAGCTGTTTTTT. It is translated as CASGKDTNTGELFF.